This is a list of T cell receptor beta chains from one sample in a study of T cells in tumors after PD-1 blockade. Assay: immunoSEQ multiplex PCR; the TCRdb copy retains only in-frame clones and omits some. This table has under 9,000 clones, approximately 70% appearing once. Here the sequenced sample was tumor tissue, taken after anti-PD-1 treatment. The receptors come from a human donor with basal cell carcinoma. The CDR3 runs from the conserved cysteine through the conserved F or W. Fields, in order: CDR3 length, V gene, J gene, CDR3 protein.

12	TRBV30	TRBJ2-7	CAWTDKGYEQYF
14	TRBV5-6	TRBJ1-5	CASSLGESWQPQHF
18	TRBV30	TRBJ1-6	CAWSVLTSVTAYNSPLHF
17	TRBV29-1	TRBJ1-1	CSVGSGTGGFRNTEAFF
17	TRBV14	TRBJ2-2	CASSQFRSVVGPGELFF
15	TRBV6-5	TRBJ2-1	CASSYSSGGVNEQFF
12	TRBV10-1	TRBJ2-7	CASSGQGDEQYF
14	TRBV11-3	TRBJ1-1	CASSLGGPNTEAFF
14	TRBV27	TRBJ1-4	CASKRTGGIEKLFF
15	TRBV7-2	TRBJ2-7	CASSLVGDSSYEQYF
16	TRBV3-1/TRBV3-2	TRBJ2-1	CASSGRGGRAYNEQFF
11	TRBV20-1	TRBJ1-2	CSAMGPNGYTF
15	TRBV11-3	TRBJ1-2	CASSLPDAVWDGYTF
14	TRBV2	TRBJ1-2	CASSEDGVRYGYTF
13	TRBV13	TRBJ1-5	CASSLGPNQPQHF
13	TRBV30	TRBJ1-1	CAWRLGPNTEAFF
16	TRBV9	TRBJ2-1	CASSVRSGGALNEQFF
14	TRBV6-2/TRBV6-3	TRBJ1-5	CASSLSRDNQPQHF
11	TRBV7-9	TRBJ2-1	CASSFVEEQFF
13	TRBV2	TRBJ2-7	CASSVRSSVEQYF
13	TRBV27	TRBJ1-2	CASSVQGHYGYTF
14	TRBV2	TRBJ1-4	CASLGRRSNEKLFF
16	TRBV5-1	TRBJ2-7	CASSTTVGTGSNEQYF
15	TRBV28	TRBJ1-2	CASSTRQGERYGYTF
14	TRBV19	TRBJ1-2	CASSPQGIGYGYTF
15	TRBV30	TRBJ1-4	CAWRFRQGTNEKLFF
13	TRBV27	TRBJ1-1	CATQLDPRTEAFF
14	TRBV6-2/TRBV6-3	TRBJ1-4	CASSYGGVGEKLFF
17	TRBV4-1	TRBJ1-4	CASSQAPTTGPNEKLFF
17	TRBV9	TRBJ1-1	CASSADPPTGLNTEAFF
14	TRBV19	TRBJ1-5	CASSIQAGNQPQHF
15	TRBV7-3	TRBJ2-1	CASSSGLAGVNEQFF
16	TRBV6-6	TRBJ2-7	CASRERGQGGFGEQYF
16	TRBV7-6	TRBJ1-3	CASSFDRVPSGNTIYF
15	TRBV19	TRBJ2-2	CASRRDRVNTGELFF
12	TRBV30	TRBJ1-1	CAWSARWTEAFF
12	TRBV11-1	TRBJ2-2	CASSSPVGELFF
13	TRBV12-3/TRBV12-4	TRBJ1-2	CASRFTEQGGYTF
14	TRBV25-1	TRBJ2-7	CARSGLGGGYEQYF
16	TRBV15	TRBJ1-4	CATSRPGTGLNEKLFF
18	TRBV30	TRBJ1-1	CAWRYLTGQGATGTEAFF
16	TRBV18	TRBJ1-4	CASSPTSFATNEKLFF